These T cell receptor beta chains were read from a single sample in a study of blood T cell repertoires in COVID-19. The assay was immunoSEQ multiplex PCR, and TCRdb's table has in-frame clones only and misses some. The data hold approximately 450,000 clones, with 75% to 90% observed a single time. The source material was PBMCs or T cells enriched from blood (not recorded which). The origin of the receptors is a young man who had recovered from COVID-19. The CDR3 runs from the conserved cysteine through the conserved F or W. Each record gives: D gene, J gene, clone size, V gene, CDR3 protein, CDR3 DNA. D genes are given only for firm matches. Clone size is stated in some rows and not others, as once, few, many or a class when expanded.

.	TRBJ2-1	once	TRBV7-2	CASSGRMANEQFF	TGTGCCAGCAGCGGGAGAATGGCCAATGAGCAGTTCTTC
TRBD2	TRBJ2-3	.	TRBV29-1	CSVDGGGSPDTQYF	TGCAGCGTTGACGGTGGCGGGAGCCCAGATACGCAGTATTTT
.	TRBJ1-2	.	TRBV19	CASSIDSRYGYTF	TGTGCCAGTAGTATAGATTCGAGATATGGCTACACCTTC
TRBD2	TRBJ2-1	.	TRBV12-3/TRBV12-4	CASKREVYNEQFF	TGTGCCAGCAAGCGGGAGGTCTACAATGAGCAGTTCTTC
TRBD2	TRBJ2-5	few	TRBV5-4	CASSSGLAGGSQETQYF	TGTGCCAGCAGCTCCGGACTAGCGGGAGGGTCACAAGAGACCCAGTACTTC
TRBD1	TRBJ1-2	.	TRBV18	CASSPTGQVEGYTF	TGTGCCAGCTCACCAACCGGACAGGTGGAGGGCTACACCTTC
.	TRBJ1-1	.	TRBV14	CASSQVWTESLEAFF	TGTGCCAGCAGCCAGGTTTGGACAGAGTCCCTTGAAGCTTTCTTT
.	TRBJ2-2	once	TRBV6-5	CASGGNSIYTGELFF	TGTGCCAGCGGAGGCAACTCAATATACACCGGGGAGCTGTTTTTT
.	TRBJ2-1	.	TRBV18	CASSLNLGGRSYNEQFF	TGTGCCAGCTCACTAAATCTGGGGGGTCGCTCCTACAATGAGCAGTTCTTC
TRBD1	TRBJ1-4	.	TRBV5-1	CASSLPTGGPGEKLFF	TGCGCCAGCAGCTTACCCACAGGGGGCCCTGGTGAAAAACTGTTTTTT